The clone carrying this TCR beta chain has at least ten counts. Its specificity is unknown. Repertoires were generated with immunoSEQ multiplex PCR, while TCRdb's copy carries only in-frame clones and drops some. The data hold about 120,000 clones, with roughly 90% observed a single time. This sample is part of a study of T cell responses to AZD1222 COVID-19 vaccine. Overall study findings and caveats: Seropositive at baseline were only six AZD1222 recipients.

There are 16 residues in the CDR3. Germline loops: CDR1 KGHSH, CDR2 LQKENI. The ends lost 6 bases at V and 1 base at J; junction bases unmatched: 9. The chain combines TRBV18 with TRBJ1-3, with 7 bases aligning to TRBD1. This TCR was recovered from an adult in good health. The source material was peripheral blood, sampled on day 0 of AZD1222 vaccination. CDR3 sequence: CASSYPTGTSGNTIYF. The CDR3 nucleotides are TGTGCCAGCTCCTATCCGACAGGGACATCTGGAAACACCATATATTTT.